Shown below are 16 T cell receptor beta chains from a single sample sequenced in a study of naive and memory T cell subsets (dated by TCRdb to about 2017). The library came from UMI-ligation and nested PCR. Sequencer: Illumina MiSeq. The beta constant-region primer was an equimolar mix of two oligonucleotides covering both TRBC1 and TRBC2. TCRdb reprocessing: public reads trimmed at Q25 with fastp, clones called with MiXCR, in-frame beta chains kept. Rows with a matching CDR3 protein are joined into one entry that keeps the most common DNA and genes. Recorded for this sample are around 40,000 distinct CDR3 sequences; about an eighth of them occurred a single time. Under 25% of the sample goes to the ten largest clones. The sample was effector memory CD4+ T cells from blood. What the cell subset or site label conveys for this sample: effector memory, CD45RA- CD27-. The source of these receptors is a human donor in good health.

This clonotype occurred many times. This chain links TRBV6-1 with TRBJ1-1; TRBD1 is a possible D gene (6 bases). CDR3 length: 14 amino acids. V was pared by 4 bases and J by 1 base, with 10 bases between. The germline gives CDR1 MNHNS, CDR2 SASEGT. As DNA, the CDR3 is TGTGCCAGCAGTGCCACACAGGGGAACACTGAAGCTTTCTTT. Protein sequence: CASSATQGNTEAFF.

This clonotype has just one count. V gene TRBV3-1 combines with J gene TRBJ2-5; 9 nucleotides line up with TRBD2. The junction had 2 bases not matched to a gene; V was cut back by 6 bases and J by 3 bases. Germline-derived CDR1 and CDR2 are LGHDT and YNNKEL (reference sequence). The CDR3 runs to 13 residues. The CDR3 bases are TGTGCCAGCAGACGACTAGCGGAAGAGACCCAGTACTTC. It is translated as CASRRLAEETQYF.

This clonotype was found many times. The chain combines TRBV7-2 with TRBJ2-1; 10 bases are shared with TRBD2. Germline-derived CDR1 and CDR2 are SGHTA and FQGNSA. V gave up 3 bases and J gave up 8 bases; unmatched junction bases: 7. The CDR3 spans 15 residues. Here the CDR3 DNA reads TGTGCCAGCAGCTTCTTTCTAGCGGGAGTTCATGAGCAGTTCTTC. The encoded protein is CASSFFLAGVHEQFF.

This rearrangement joins TRBV3-1 to TRBJ2-1; D unclear. The CDR3 is 13 residues long. Trimming cost V 4 bases and J 5 bases, with 9 bases left between them. CDR1 LGHDT and CDR2 YNNKEL come from the germline V gene (reference sequence). As DNA, the CDR3 is TGTGCCAGCAGCCCCACTGTGAACAATGAGCAGTTCTTC. Translation: CASSPTVNNEQFF.

This clonotype was seen a few times. The chain recombines TRBV5-5 with TRBJ2-5; no clear D gene. CDR1 and CDR2 (germline): SGHKS, YYEKEE (reference sequence). Trimming took 2 bases from V and 3 from J, leaving 11 bases between them. The length of the CDR3 is 14 residues. The CDR3 protein is CASSFSRTEETQYF. Here the CDR3 DNA reads TGTGCCAGCAGCTTTAGTAGGACGGAAGAGACCCAGTACTTC.

DNA of the CDR3: TGTGCCAGCAGCCGAACCACAGATACGCAGTATTTT. Translation: CASSRTTDTQYF. The rearrangement uses TRBV7-9 and TRBJ2-3; the D is unclear. The CDR3 runs to 12 residues. Germline V gene sequence: CDR1 SEHNR, CDR2 FQNEAQ (reference sequence). V was clipped by 5 bases and J by 2 bases, with 5 bases between them.

The gene calls are TRBV7-9 and TRBJ2-7, with 7 bases identical to TRBD1. The germline gives CDR1 SEHNR, CDR2 FQNEAQ (reference sequence). The CDR3 runs to 16 residues. V shed 2 bases and J 2 bases; nucleotides not matched to a gene: 9. DNA for the CDR3: TGTGCCAGCAGCTTACCGGGGACAGACTATACCTACGAGCAGTACTTC. This translates into CASSLPGTDYTYEQYF.

V usage is TRBV12-3 or TRBV12-4 and J usage is TRBJ2-7, with D hard to call. V lost 5 bases and J lost 2, with 13 bases in between. This CDR3 comprises 14 residues. CDR3 DNA sequence: TGTGCCAGCAGTCGTATTAGCCCCCCCTACGAGCAGTACTTC. It encodes CASSRISPPYEQYF.

The CDR3 sequence is CASSQLASQKALRNSYEQYF. The CDR3 region has the DNA TGCGCCAGCAGCCAACTAGCGAGTCAGAAGGCCCTGCGAAACTCCTACGAGCAGTACTTC. This chain connects TRBV4-1 to TRBJ2-7; maybe TRBD2 (6 bases). V lost 2 bases to trimming and J lost 0 bases, with 26 bases between them. Per germline, CDR1 MGHRA and CDR2 YSYEKL. The CDR3 has 20 amino acids.

This clonotype appeared many times. The rearrangement links TRBV20-1 to TRBJ2-4; 12 bases fit TRBD2. Germline-derived CDR1 and CDR2 are DFQATT and SNEGSKA (reference sequence). The CDR3 totals 15 residues. V was clipped by 6 bases and J by 2 bases; unmatched bases: 5. CDR3 sequence: CSAQLAGGPKNIQYF. The CDR3 bases are TGCAGTGCCCAACTAGCGGGAGGTCCCAAAAACATTCAGTACTTC.

This clonotype appeared a single time. V usage is TRBV3-1 and J usage is TRBJ1-3; D is ambiguous. The germline V and J ends were trimmed by 0 bases and 5 bases, with 17 bases remaining between them. The length of the CDR3 is 17 residues. Per the germline V gene, CDR1 is LGHDT and CDR2 is YNNKEL (reference sequence). CDR3: CASSQETGSAVRNTIYF. Here the CDR3 DNA reads TGTGCCAGCAGCCAAGAAACGGGGAGCGCCGTTAGAAACACCATATATTTT.

This clonotype was observed many times. The chain couples TRBV20-1 to TRBJ2-1; perhaps D is TRBD1 or TRBD2 (5 bases each). V was cut by 3 bases and J by 5 bases, with 17 bases left in between. Germline V gene data show CDR1 as DFQATT and CDR2 as SNEGSKA (reference sequence). The CDR3 is 15 residues long. The CDR3 region has the DNA TGCAGTGCTAGCAGCCCGGTTCGGGGCCACAATGAGCAGTTCTTC. Translating gives CSASSPVRGHNEQFF.

The chain couples TRBV25-1 to TRBJ1-2, with 7 bases aligning to TRBD1. V shed 7 bases, J shed 3 bases, and the junction held 5 bases outside the gene matches. CDR3 length: 13 amino acids. Germline V gives CDR1 MGHDK, CDR2 SYGVNS. DNA of the CDR3: TGTGCCAGCAAAGGGGACAGCTACTATGGCTACACCTTC. The encoded protein is CASKGDSYYGYTF.

This clonotype was seen a handful of times. The rearrangement links TRBV6-1 to TRBJ2-7; D unclear. The length of the CDR3 is 13 residues. The V and J ends lost 2 bases and 1 base respectively, with 6 bases between them. Germline loops: CDR1 MNHNS, CDR2 SASEGT. CDR3 sequence: CASSESQSYEQYF. The DNA of the CDR3 is TGTGCCAGCAGTGAAAGTCAGTCCTACGAGCAGTACTTC.

This clonotype appeared a few times. The CDR3 reads CASSQAPITLADYEQYF. CDR3 coding DNA: TGTGCCAGCAGCCAAGCACCCATCACACTAGCGGATTACGAGCAGTACTTC. The chain uses TRBV4-2 and TRBJ2-7; 8 nucleotides align to TRBD2. Germline V gives CDR1 LGHNA, CDR2 YNFKEQ. V shed 1 base and J 4 bases; nucleotides not matched to a gene: 12. This CDR3 comprises 17 residues.

The chain joins TRBV5-6 to TRBJ2-7; D possibly corresponds to TRBD2 (6 bases). The CDR3 spans 14 residues. The germline gives CDR1 SGHDT, CDR2 YYEEEE. Trimming pared 4 bases from V and 3 bases from J, leaving 14 bases between. The CDR3 sequence is CASSLQGLFYEQYF. CDR3 bases: TGTGCCAGCAGCCTCCAGGGACTGTTCTACGAGCAGTACTTC. Complete variable domain (other parts from reference TRBV5-6 and TRBJ2-7): DAGVTQSPTHLIKTRGQQVTLRCSPKSGHDTVSWYQQALGQGPQFIFQYYEEEERQRGNFPDRFSGHQFPNYSSELNVNALLLGDSALYLCASSLQGLFYEQYFGPGTRLTVT.